This is a list of T cell receptor beta chains from one sample in a study of T-cell reconstitution after alpha-beta-depleted transplantation in children. Each CDR3 protein gets one entry after TCRdb re-called the PCR reads with MiXCR. The sample holds around 110,000 distinct CDR3 sequences, 10% seen once. Source: PBMCs, taken before TCRalphabeta/CD19-depleted stem cell transplant. Receptors originate from a boy aged 2 to 10 with acute lymphoblastic leukemia, due to receive a stem cell transplant. Each CDR3 is given without its conserved first and last residue. Each record gives: D gene, V gene, J gene, CDR3 protein. A D gene is named only where the DNA matches it firmly.

>TRBD2|TRBV11-1|TRBJ2-3
ASSSTTRASGSDTQY
>TRBD2|TRBV7-2|TRBJ2-1
ASSPGLAIDEQF
>TRBD1|TRBV12-3/TRBV12-4|TRBJ2-7
ASGTGTGITYEQY
>NA|TRBV12-3/TRBV12-4|TRBJ2-7
ASRQAGLSYEQY
>TRBD2|TRBV7-9|TRBJ2-7
ASSHGGTRVLEQY
>TRBD1|TRBV7-3|TRBJ1-3
ASSTTGGNTIY
>TRBD2|TRBV9|TRBJ2-1
ASSAGLAGLYNEQF
>NA|TRBV7-9|TRBJ2-1
ASSLSRGDEQF
>NA|TRBV20-1|TRBJ2-6
SARNLQTGYSGANVLT
>TRBD2|TRBV3-1|TRBJ2-2
ASSQGLAGGPNGELF
>NA|TRBV10-3|TRBJ1-5
AISESEEGEH
>NA|TRBV12-3/TRBV12-4|TRBJ1-1
ASSLNQAAF
>TRBD2|TRBV5-1|TRBJ2-1
ASSPELGGGYNEQF
>NA|TRBV20-1|TRBJ2-7
SALSAAYEQY
>TRBD2|TRBV7-2|TRBJ2-2
ASSSGPAGVGTGELF
>TRBD2|TRBV6-5|TRBJ2-2
ASSFPGGATGELF
>NA|TRBV20-1|TRBJ2-1
SALRQGSYNEQF
>NA|TRBV6-5|TRBJ2-7
ASSFLNEQY
>TRBD1|TRBV6-1|TRBJ1-1
ASTPDRGILGTEAF
>NA|TRBV5-6|TRBJ2-2
ASRTKGLAGRPGSCF
>NA|TRBV25-1|TRBJ2-3
ASSEKASRGTDTQY
>NA|TRBV20-1|TRBJ2-2
SARVPGNTGELF
>TRBD2|TRBV7-9|TRBJ2-1
ASSKSGRARNEQF
>TRBD2|TRBV5-1|TRBJ2-7
ASSLVRLAGETPYEQY
>NA|TRBV5-1|TRBJ2-6
ASSFPTSSGANVLT
>TRBD2|TRBV28|TRBJ2-7
ASGLASTYEQY
>TRBD2|TRBV5-1|TRBJ2-2
ASSPTWRELTGELF
>NA|TRBV4-1|TRBJ2-1
ASSQGVGVSSYNEQF
>TRBD2|TRBV7-2|TRBJ2-7
ASSLGGLAGGEQY
>NA|TRBV28|TRBJ2-1
ASSILQGHNEQF
>NA|TRBV5-1|TRBJ1-2
ASSPDVGLANYGYT
>TRBD1|TRBV7-9|TRBJ1-1
ASSRQGSEAF
>NA|TRBV3-1|TRBJ1-2
ASSQGVRRYGYT
>TRBD1|TRBV5-1|TRBJ1-2
ASSLVTGSGGYT
>NA|TRBV7-9|TRBJ2-5
ASSSQSWETQY
>TRBD1|TRBV11-2|TRBJ1-1
ASSWDREDAF
>NA|TRBV20-1|TRBJ2-3
SAPDLTRFLGDTQY
>NA|TRBV24-1|TRBJ2-1
ATSLLGDEQF
>TRBD2|TRBV20-1|TRBJ2-1
SAATTLAGALNEQF
>TRBD2|TRBV5-1|TRBJ2-2
ASSPGLAGAGELF
>NA|TRBV28|TRBJ1-1
ASSLHVQGGLTEAF
>NA|TRBV21-1|TRBJ2-1
ASSILDGALSSYNEQF
>TRBD2|TRBV6-5|TRBJ2-3
ASSSSGRAADTQY
>TRBD1|TRBV5-1|TRBJ2-7
ASTLSGTGRVEQY
>NA|TRBV3-1|TRBJ2-1
ASSQLAQLGNEQF
>TRBD2|TRBV19|TRBJ2-2
ASRRGGAGGTGELF
>NA|TRBV27|TRBJ1-2
ASSLSFWGGPYGYT
>NA|TRBV20-1|TRBJ2-1
SARWITHEQF
>NA|TRBV3-1|TRBJ2-7
ASSQALGSSYEQY
>NA|TRBV19|TRBJ2-5
ASSIWARTDIQETQY
>TRBD1|TRBV25-1|TRBJ1-2
ASSDPGQGSSIS
>TRBD2|TRBV7-3|TRBJ2-3
ASSLVSGGSTDTQY
>NA|TRBV27|TRBJ2-1
ASSATGAYNEQF
>NA|TRBV7-2|TRBJ2-1
ASSRGGASYNEQF